Below are 10 T cell receptor beta chains sequenced from a single sample in a study of blood T cell repertoires in COVID-19. Here immunoSEQ multiplex PCR was the method, and the copy in TCRdb shows in-frame clones only, minus some. The data show about 330,000 clones, about 82% seen once. The sample comprised peripheral blood. Receptors were obtained from a human donor in a cohort sampled during active COVID-19.

This clone was picked up a small number of times. The genes are TRBV3-1 (or the pseudogene TRBV3-2) and TRBJ1-4, with D uncertain. From germline, CDR1 is LGHDT and CDR2 YNNKEL (reference sequence). The CDR3 is 12 amino acids. Trimming stripped 1 base from V and 13 bases from J, with 10 bases between. This chain's CDR3 is CASSQVESRLFF. The CDR3 nucleotides are TGTGCCAGCAGCCAAGTTGAGTCGAGACTGTTTTTT.

This chain joins TRBV5-5 and TRBJ2-5, with 7 bases identical to TRBD2. The V segment lost 2 bases and the J segment 5 bases; nucleotides outside the gene matches: 9. The germline gives CDR1 SGHKS, CDR2 YYEKEE (reference sequence). This CDR3 contains 15 residues. The CDR3 nucleotides are TGTGCCAGCAGCTTTGGCGGGGGAGGCTCGGAGACCCAGTACTTC. Residues: CASSFGGGGSETQYF.

The V gene is TRBV3-1 (or the pseudogene TRBV3-2), the J gene TRBJ1-1, with TRBD1 as a possible D gene (5 bases). This CDR3 is 15 amino acids long. The V end lost 0 bases, the J end lost 4 bases, and 12 bases lay between the germline ends. Per germline, CDR1 LGHDT and CDR2 YNNKEL (reference sequence). CDR3 nucleotide sequence: TGTGCCAGCAGCCAAGAATGGAGGGGACCCACTGAAGCTTTCTTT. Residues: CASSQEWRGPTEAFF.

This rearrangement joins TRBV12-5 to TRBJ1-1, with TRBD1 identical over 8 bases. Germline-derived CDR1 and CDR2 are LGHNT and FRNRAP. V gave up 1 base and J gave up 5 bases; unmatched junction bases: 12. This CDR3 region has 17 residues. The CDR3 protein is CASGLAWPQGAGTEAFF. In nucleotides, the CDR3 is TGTGCTAGTGGTTTGGCCTGGCCTCAGGGGGCGGGAACTGAAGCTTTCTTT.

The chain combines TRBV3-1 (or the pseudogene TRBV3-2) with TRBJ1-5, with D uncertain. The CDR3 length is 15 residues. V was shortened by 0 bases and J by 5 bases, with 11 bases between the two germline ends. Germline assignment: CDR1 LGHDT and CDR2 YNNKEL (reference sequence). Here the CDR3 reads CASSQDAGPDQPQHF. CDR3 nucleotide sequence: TGTGCCAGCAGCCAAGATGCGGGTCCGGATCAGCCCCAGCATTTT.

Details on this clone: This CDR3 is also generated by other DNA sequences in the sample. The chain employs TRBV18 and TRBJ1-1; D may be TRBD1 (5 bases). This CDR3 contains 14 residues. Trimming stripped 2 bases from V and 0 bases from J, with 7 bases between. The germline V gene encodes CDR1 KGHSH and CDR2 LQKENI. CDR3 nucleotide sequence: TGTGCCAGCTCACCAGACAGAATGAACACTGAAGCTTTCTTT. Translation: CASSPDRMNTEAFF.

The V and J genes are TRBV2 and TRBJ1-2; TRBD1 matches 7 bases. This CDR3 spans 14 amino acids. V was clipped by 4 bases and J by 0 bases; unmatched bases: 2. CDR1 SNHLY and CDR2 FYNNEI come from the germline V gene. CDR3 sequence: CASSGDSTNYGYTF. DNA of the CDR3: TGTGCCAGCAGTGGGGACAGTACTAACTATGGCTACACCTTC.

This chain joins TRBV7-9 and TRBJ1-1, with 7 bases matching TRBD1. The CDR3 has 14 amino acids. J lost 6 bases, V lost 2 bases, and 6 bases had no gene match. In germline, CDR1 is SEHNR, CDR2 FQNEAQ (reference sequence). The CDR3 DNA follows: TGTGCCAGCAGCTTACAGGGGGAGAGGTCTGAAGCTTTCTTT. Translation gives CASSLQGERSEAFF.

The chain recombines TRBV5-1 with TRBJ2-1; weak D call: TRBD1 (5 bases). Trimming stripped 0 bases from V and 8 bases from J, with 12 bases between. There are 14 residues in the CDR3. Germline V gives CDR1 SGHRS, CDR2 YFSETQ. CDR3 in DNA: TGCGCCAGCAGCTTGGCACAGGTCCGGGATGAGCAGTTCTTC. Translated, it gives CASSLAQVRDEQFF.

This sequence joins TRBV7-9 and TRBJ2-7; 7 nucleotides align to TRBD2. The CDR3 has 15 residues. The ends lost 4 bases at V and 0 bases at J; junction bases unmatched: 6. In germline, CDR1 is SEHNR, CDR2 FQNEAQ (reference sequence). The CDR3, as DNA: TGTGCCAGCAGCTCCAGGGAGGGGCCCTCCTACGAGCAGTACTTC. Amino acid sequence: CASSSREGPSYEQYF. Complete variable domain (other parts from reference TRBV7-9 and TRBJ2-7): DTGVSQNPRHKITKRGQNVTFRCDPISEHNRLYWYRQTLGQGPEFLTYFQNEAQLEKSRLLSDRFSAERPKGSFSTLEIQRTEQGDSAMYLCASSSREGPSYEQYFGPGTRLTVT.